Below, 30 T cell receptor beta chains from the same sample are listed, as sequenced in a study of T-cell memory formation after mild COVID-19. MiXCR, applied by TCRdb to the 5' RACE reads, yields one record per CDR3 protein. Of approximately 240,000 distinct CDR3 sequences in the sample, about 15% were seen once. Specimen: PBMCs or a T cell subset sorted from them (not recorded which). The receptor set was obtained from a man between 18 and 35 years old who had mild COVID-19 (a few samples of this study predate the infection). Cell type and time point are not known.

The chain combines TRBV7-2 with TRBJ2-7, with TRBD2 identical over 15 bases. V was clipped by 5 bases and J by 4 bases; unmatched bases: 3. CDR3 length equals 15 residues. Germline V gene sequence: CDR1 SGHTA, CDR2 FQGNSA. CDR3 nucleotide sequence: TGTGCCAGCAGCACCGGACTAGCGGGGGGGTACGAGCAGTACTTC. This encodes CASSTGLAGGYEQYF.

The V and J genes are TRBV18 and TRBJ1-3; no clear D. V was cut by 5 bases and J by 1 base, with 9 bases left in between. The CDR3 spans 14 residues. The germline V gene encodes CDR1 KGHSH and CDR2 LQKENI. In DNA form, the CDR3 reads TGTGCCAGCTCAGACTCCAGATCTGGAAACACCATATATTTT. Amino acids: CASSDSRSGNTIYF. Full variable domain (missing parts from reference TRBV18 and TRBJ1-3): NAGVMQNPRHLVRRRGQEARLRCSPMKGHSHVYWYRQLPEEGLKFMVYLQKENIIDESGMPKERFSAEFPKEGPSILRIQQVVRGDSAAYFCASSDSRSGNTIYFGEGSWLTVV.

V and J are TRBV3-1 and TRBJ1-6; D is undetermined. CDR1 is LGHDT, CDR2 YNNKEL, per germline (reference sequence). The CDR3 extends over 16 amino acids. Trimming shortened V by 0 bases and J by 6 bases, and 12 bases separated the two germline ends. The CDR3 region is CASSQEAGASNSPLHF. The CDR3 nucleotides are TGTGCCAGCAGCCAAGAGGCAGGCGCATCTAATTCACCCCTCCACTTT.

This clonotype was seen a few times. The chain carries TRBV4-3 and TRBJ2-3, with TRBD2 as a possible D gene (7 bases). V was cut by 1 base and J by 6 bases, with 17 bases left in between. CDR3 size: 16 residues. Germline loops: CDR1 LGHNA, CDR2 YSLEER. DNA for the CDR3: TGCGCCAGCAGCCAAGGCGCGAGGGGGGGGAGCGATACGCAGTATTTT. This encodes CASSQGARGGSDTQYF.

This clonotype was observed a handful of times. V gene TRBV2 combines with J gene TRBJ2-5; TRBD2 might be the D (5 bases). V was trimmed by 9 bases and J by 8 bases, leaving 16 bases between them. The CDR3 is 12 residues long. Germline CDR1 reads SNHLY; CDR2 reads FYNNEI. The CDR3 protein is CASRGPPPTQYF. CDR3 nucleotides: TGTGCCAGTCGCGGGCCCCCGCCCACCCAGTACTTC.

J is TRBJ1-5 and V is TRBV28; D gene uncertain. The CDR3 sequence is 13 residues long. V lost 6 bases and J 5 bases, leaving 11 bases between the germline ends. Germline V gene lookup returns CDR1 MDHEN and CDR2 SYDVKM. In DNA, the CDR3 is TGTGCCAGCAGGACGTACATAGATCAGCCCCAGCATTTT. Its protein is CASRTYIDQPQHF.

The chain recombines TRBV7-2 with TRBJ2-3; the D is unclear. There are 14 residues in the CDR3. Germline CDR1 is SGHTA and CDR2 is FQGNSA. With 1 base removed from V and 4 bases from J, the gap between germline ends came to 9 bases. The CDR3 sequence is CASSLVPVSDTQYF. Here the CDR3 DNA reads TGTGCCAGCAGCTTAGTCCCAGTCTCAGATACGCAGTATTTT.

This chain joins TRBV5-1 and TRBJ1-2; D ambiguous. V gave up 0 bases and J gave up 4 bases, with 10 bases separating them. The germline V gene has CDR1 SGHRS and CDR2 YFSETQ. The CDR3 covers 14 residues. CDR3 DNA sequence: TGCGCCAGCAGCTTGGACCCAGACCTCTATGGCTACACCTTC. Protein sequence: CASSLDPDLYGYTF.

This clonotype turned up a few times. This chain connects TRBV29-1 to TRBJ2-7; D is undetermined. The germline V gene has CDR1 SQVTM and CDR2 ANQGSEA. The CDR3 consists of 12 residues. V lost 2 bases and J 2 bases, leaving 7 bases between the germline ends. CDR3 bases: TGCAGCGTTGAATTTCCTACCTACGAGCAGTACGTC. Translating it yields CSVEFPTYEQYV.

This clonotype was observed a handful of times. The CDR3 is CASSLGENIQYF. The CDR3 region has the DNA TGTGCCAGCAGCCTTGGGGAAAACATTCAGTACTTC. The V gene is TRBV12-3 or TRBV12-4, the J gene TRBJ2-4; D gene uncertain. The CDR3 has 12 residues. Deletions cut 6 bases from V and 5 bases from J, with 8 bases between.

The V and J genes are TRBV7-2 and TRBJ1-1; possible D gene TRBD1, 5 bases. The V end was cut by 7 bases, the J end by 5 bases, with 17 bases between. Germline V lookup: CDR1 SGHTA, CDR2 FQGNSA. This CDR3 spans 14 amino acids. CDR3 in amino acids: CASNLQGARTEAFF. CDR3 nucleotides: TGTGCCAGCAATCTGCAAGGGGCACGGACTGAAGCTTTCTTT.

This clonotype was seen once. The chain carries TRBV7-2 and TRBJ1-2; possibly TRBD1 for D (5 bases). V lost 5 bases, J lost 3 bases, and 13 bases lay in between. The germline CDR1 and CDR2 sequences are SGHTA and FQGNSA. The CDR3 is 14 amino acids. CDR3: CASSSRDGHYGYTF. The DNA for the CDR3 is TGTGCCAGCAGCAGCCGGGACGGCCACTATGGCTACACCTTC.

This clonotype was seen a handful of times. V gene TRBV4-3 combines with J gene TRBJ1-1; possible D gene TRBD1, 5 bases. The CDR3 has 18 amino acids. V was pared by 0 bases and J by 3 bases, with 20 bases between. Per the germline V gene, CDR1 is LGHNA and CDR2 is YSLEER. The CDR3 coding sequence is TGCGCCAGCAGCCAAGAAATGTATCGGCAGGGCGGTCACACTGAAGCTTTCTTT. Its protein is CASSQEMYRQGGHTEAFF.

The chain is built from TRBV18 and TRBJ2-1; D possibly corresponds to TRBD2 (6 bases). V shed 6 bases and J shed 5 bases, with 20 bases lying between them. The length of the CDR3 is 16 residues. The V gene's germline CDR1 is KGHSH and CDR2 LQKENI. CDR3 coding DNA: TGTGCCAGCTCCCCCCCGAGTGGTAGCGGAAACAATGAGCAGTTCTTC. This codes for CASSPPSGSGNNEQFF.

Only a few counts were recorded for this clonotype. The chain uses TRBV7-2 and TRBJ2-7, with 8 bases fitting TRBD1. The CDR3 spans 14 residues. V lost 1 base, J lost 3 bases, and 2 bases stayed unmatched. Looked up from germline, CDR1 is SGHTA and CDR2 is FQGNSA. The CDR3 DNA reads TGTGCCAGCAGCTTAGGGACAGGGTTCTACGAGCAGTACTTC. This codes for CASSLGTGFYEQYF.

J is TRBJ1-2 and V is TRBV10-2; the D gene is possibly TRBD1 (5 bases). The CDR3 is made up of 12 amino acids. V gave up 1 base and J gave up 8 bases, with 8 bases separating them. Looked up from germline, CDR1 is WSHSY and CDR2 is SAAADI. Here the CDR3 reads CASSELDKGYTF. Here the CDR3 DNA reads TGCGCCAGCAGTGAGTTGGACAAGGGCTACACCTTC.

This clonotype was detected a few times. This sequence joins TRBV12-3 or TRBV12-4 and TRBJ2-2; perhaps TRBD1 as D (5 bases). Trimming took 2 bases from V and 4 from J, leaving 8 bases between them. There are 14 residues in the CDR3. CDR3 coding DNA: TGTGCCAGCAGTTTATTAAGGGGCACCGGGGAGCTGTTTTTT. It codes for CASSLLRGTGELFF.

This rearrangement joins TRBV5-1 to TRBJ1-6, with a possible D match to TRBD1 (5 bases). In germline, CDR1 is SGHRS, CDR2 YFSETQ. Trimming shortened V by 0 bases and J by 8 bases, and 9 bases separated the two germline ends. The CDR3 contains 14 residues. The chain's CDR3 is CASSLAGGDSPLHF. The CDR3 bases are TGCGCCAGCAGCTTGGCCGGGGGAGATTCACCCCTCCACTTT.

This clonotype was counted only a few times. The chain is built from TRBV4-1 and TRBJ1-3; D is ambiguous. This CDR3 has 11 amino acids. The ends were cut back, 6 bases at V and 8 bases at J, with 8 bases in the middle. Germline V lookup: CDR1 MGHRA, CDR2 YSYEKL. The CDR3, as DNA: TGCGCCAGCAGTCGTATGGACACCATATATTTT. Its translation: CASSRMDTIYF.

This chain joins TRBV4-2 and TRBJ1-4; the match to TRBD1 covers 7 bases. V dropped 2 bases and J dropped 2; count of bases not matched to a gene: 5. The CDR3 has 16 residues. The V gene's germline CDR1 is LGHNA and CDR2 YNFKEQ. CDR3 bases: TGTGCCAGCAGCCAACTGAAGGGGGCGACTAATGAAAAACTGTTTTTT. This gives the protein CASSQLKGATNEKLFF.

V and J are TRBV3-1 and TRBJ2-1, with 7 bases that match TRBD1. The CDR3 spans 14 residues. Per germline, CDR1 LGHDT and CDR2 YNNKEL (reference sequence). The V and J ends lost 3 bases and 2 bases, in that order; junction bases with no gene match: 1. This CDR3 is CASSQRGPYNEQFF. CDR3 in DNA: TGTGCCAGCAGCCAGAGGGGGCCCTACAATGAGCAGTTCTTC.

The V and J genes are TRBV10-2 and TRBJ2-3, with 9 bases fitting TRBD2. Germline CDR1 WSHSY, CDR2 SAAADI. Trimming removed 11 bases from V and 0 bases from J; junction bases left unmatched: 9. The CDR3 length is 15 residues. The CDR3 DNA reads TGCGCCGGAGCGGGGGGTCCAGCTAGCACAGATACGCAGTATTTT. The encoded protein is CAGAGGPASTDTQYF.

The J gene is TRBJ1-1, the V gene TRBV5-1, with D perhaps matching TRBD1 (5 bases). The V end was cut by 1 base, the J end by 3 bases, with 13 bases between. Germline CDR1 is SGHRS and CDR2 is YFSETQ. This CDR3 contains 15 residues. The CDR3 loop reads CASSLKPGWDTEAFF. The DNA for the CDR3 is TGCGCCAGCAGCTTGAAGCCAGGGTGGGACACTGAAGCTTTCTTT.

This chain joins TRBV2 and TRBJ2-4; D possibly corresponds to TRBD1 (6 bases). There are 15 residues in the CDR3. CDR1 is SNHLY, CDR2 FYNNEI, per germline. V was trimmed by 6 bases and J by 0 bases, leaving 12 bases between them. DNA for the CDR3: TGTGCCAGCAGAAAGGGGGTCTTAGCCAAAAACATTCAGTACTTC. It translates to CASRKGVLAKNIQYF. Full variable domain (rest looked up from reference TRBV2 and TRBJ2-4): EPEVTQTPSHQVTQMGQEVILRCVPISNHLYFYWYRQILGQKVEFLVSFYNNEISEKSEIFDDQFSVERPDGSNFTLKIRSTKLEDSAMYFCASRKGVLAKNIQYFGAGTRLSVL.

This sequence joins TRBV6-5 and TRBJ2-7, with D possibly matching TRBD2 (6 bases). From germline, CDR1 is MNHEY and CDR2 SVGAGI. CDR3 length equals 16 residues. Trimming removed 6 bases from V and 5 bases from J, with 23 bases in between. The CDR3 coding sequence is TGTGCCAGCAGATCCCTTTCGGGACTCAGACCCCACGAGCAGTACTTC. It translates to CASRSLSGLRPHEQYF.

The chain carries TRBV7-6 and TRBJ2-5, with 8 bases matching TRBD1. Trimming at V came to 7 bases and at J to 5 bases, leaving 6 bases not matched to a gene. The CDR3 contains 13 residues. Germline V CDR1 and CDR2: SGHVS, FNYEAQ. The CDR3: CASTLDRAETQYF. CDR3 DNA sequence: TGTGCCAGCACCTTGGACAGGGCGGAGACCCAGTACTTC.

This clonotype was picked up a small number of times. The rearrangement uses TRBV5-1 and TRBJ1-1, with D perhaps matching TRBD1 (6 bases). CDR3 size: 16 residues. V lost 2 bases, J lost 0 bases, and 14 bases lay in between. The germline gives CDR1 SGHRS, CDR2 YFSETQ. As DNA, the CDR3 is TGCGCCAGCAGCTTACTTCCAGGGGTTGTGAACACTGAAGCTTTCTTT. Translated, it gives CASSLLPGVVNTEAFF.

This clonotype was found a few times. For the CDR3, the DNA is TGTGCCAGCAGGTTTCAGGGCGCAGATACGCAGTATTTT. Translating gives CASRFQGADTQYF. The gene calls are TRBV6-5 and TRBJ2-3; tentatively, D is TRBD1 (5 bases). CDR3 length: 13 amino acids. Per germline, CDR1 MNHEY and CDR2 SVGAGI. V was clipped by 6 bases and J by 4 bases, with 11 bases between them.

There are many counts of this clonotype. The DNA of the CDR3 is TGTGCCTGTCCTTCCCCCGGGGACAATGAGCAGTTCTTC. It yields the protein CACPSPGDNEQFF. The genes are TRBV12-3 or TRBV12-4 and TRBJ2-1, with D possibly being TRBD2 (5 bases). Trimming removed 11 bases at V and 5 bases at J, with 16 bases between. This CDR3 region has 13 residues.

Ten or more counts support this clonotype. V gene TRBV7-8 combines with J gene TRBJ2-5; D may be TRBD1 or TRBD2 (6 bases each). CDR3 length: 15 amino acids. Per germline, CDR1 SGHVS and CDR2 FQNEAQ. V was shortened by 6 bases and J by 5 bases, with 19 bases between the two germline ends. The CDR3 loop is CASRNMEGDLETQYF. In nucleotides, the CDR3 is TGTGCCAGCAGAAATATGGAGGGGGATCTGGAGACCCAGTACTTC.